One sample yielded the 12 T cell receptor beta chains listed below, sequenced in a study of CD8 T cells in Susac syndrome. RNA in amounts of about 0.5 to 1 ug was reverse transcribed with random hexamers. From the immunoSEQ multiplex PCR reads, TCRdb called clonotypes with MiXCR, one entry per CDR3 protein. Here the sample spans about 150,000 distinct CDR3 sequences, roughly 95% being singletons. Sequenced sample: CD8+ T cells from PBMCs. These receptors all come from a human donor with multiple sclerosis.

The chain recombines TRBV20-1 with TRBJ1-1, with 8 positions matching TRBD1. CDR1 DFQATT and CDR2 SNEGSKA come from the germline V gene (reference sequence). After removal of 0 bases from V and 1 base from J, the junction contained 1 base not matched to a gene. This CDR3 is built from 14 residues. CDR3 amino acids: CSAREDRGNTEAFF. The CDR3 DNA reads as TGCAGTGCTAGAGAAGACAGGGGGAACACTGAAGCTTTCTTT.

This rearrangement joins TRBV11-2 to TRBJ1-5; 9 bases fit TRBD1. Germline loops: CDR1 SGHAT, CDR2 FQNNGV. V was pared by 3 bases and J by 0 bases, with 3 bases of the junction left unmatched. This CDR3 has 16 residues. DNA of the CDR3: TGTGCCAGCAGCTTTGGACAGGGGTATAGCAATCAGCCCCAGCATTTT. Translation gives CASSFGQGYSNQPQHF.

Of note for this clonotype: The limits of the CDR3 on the DNA are not certain, so only TCRdb's listed CDR3 is given. The rearrangement uses TRBV7-9 and TRBJ1-5. Germline V gene lookup returns CDR1 SEHNR and CDR2 FQNEAQ (reference sequence). The CDR3 is 14 amino acids in total, end residues counted. CDR3 loop: CASSTSSSNQPQHF.

The chain is built from TRBV20-1 and TRBJ1-2; the D is unclear. This CDR3 is 11 amino acids long. Deletions cut 5 bases from V and 5 bases from J, with 9 bases between. The germline V gene has CDR1 DFQATT and CDR2 SNEGSKA (reference sequence). The CDR3: CSADLAYGYTF. CDR3 bases: TGCAGTGCTGACCTAGCGTATGGCTACACCTTC.

This sequence joins TRBV5-6 and TRBJ2-5; D is unresolved. The CDR3 consists of 15 residues. V was clipped by 0 bases and J by 1 base, with 10 bases between them. CDR1 and CDR2 from the germline V gene are SGHDT and YYEEEE. The CDR3: CASSLAVLTQETQYF. The CDR3 DNA follows: TGTGCCAGCAGCTTGGCCGTACTAACCCAAGAGACCCAGTACTTC.

The chain carries TRBV5-6 and TRBJ2-1, with TRBD1 identical over 8 bases. J lost 2 bases, V lost 1 base, and 2 bases had no gene match. This CDR3 comprises 15 residues. CDR1 and CDR2 from the germline V gene are SGHDT and YYEEEE. The CDR3 DNA sequence: TGTGCCAGCAGCTTGAGGGACAGGCCCTACAATGAGCAGTTCTTC. Translated: CASSLRDRPYNEQFF. Using reference TRBV5-6 and TRBJ2-1 for the parts outside the CDR3, the full variable domain is DAGVTQSPTHLIKTRGQQVTLRCSPKSGHDTVSWYQQALGQGPQFIFQYYEEEERQRGNFPDRFSGHQFPNYSSELNVNALLLGDSALYLCASSLRDRPYNEQFFGPGTRLTVL.

This chain connects TRBV3-1 to TRBJ2-5; 12 bases match TRBD2. After removal of 4 bases from V and 2 bases from J, the junction contained 2 bases not matched to a gene. Germline assignment: CDR1 LGHDT and CDR2 YNNKEL (reference sequence). CDR3 length: 15 residues. This CDR3 reads CASSLLAGGQETQYF. As DNA, the CDR3 is TGTGCCAGCAGCCTTCTAGCGGGGGGGCAAGAGACCCAGTACTTC.

The chain is built from TRBV13 and TRBJ2-3; TRBD1 matches at 8 bases. Germline V gene lookup returns CDR1 PRHDT and CDR2 FYEKMQ (reference sequence). The CDR3 runs 15 residues. V lost 4 bases to trimming and J lost 6 bases; unmatched junction nucleotides: 9. This CDR3 is CASSSGTGPGDTQYF. The CDR3 nucleotides are TGTGCCAGCAGCTCCGGGACAGGCCCAGGGGATACGCAGTATTTT. Complete variable domain (other parts from reference TRBV13 and TRBJ2-3): AAGVIQSPRHLIKEKRETATLKCYPIPRHDTVYWYQQGPGQDPQFLISFYEKMQSDKGSIPDRFSAQQFSDYHSELNMSSLELGDSALYFCASSSGTGPGDTQYFGPGTRLTVL.

V usage is TRBV9 and J usage is TRBJ1-1; D is uncertain. Germline assignment: CDR1 SGDLS and CDR2 YYNGEE. The CDR3 contains 13 residues. Trimming removed 0 bases from V and 5 bases from J, with 8 bases in between. The CDR3, as DNA: TGTGCCAGCAGCGTAGAAGGAATGACTGAAGCTTTCTTT. It specifies CASSVEGMTEAFF.

The chain combines TRBV30 with TRBJ1-1; a weak D match, TRBD1 (5 bases). This CDR3 contains 14 residues. CDR1 is GTSNPN and CDR2 is SVGIG in the germline V gene (reference sequence). V was trimmed by 0 bases and J by 4 bases, leaving 12 bases between them. The CDR3 DNA sequence: TGTGCCTGGAGTGTCACGGGGACTCTCACTGAAGCTTTCTTT. The encoded protein is CAWSVTGTLTEAFF.

V is TRBV7-9 and J is TRBJ1-6; D gene ambiguous. The germline gives CDR1 SEHNR, CDR2 FQNEAQ (reference sequence). Trimming removed 5 bases from V and 11 bases from J, with 10 bases in between. The length of the CDR3 is 12 residues. CDR3 in DNA: TGTGCCAGCAGCCCCGGCGATCCACCCCTCCACTTT. Amino acids: CASSPGDPPLHF.

The chain is built from TRBV20-1 and TRBJ2-7; D unclear. The CDR3 totals 14 residues. Germline CDR1 and CDR2: DFQATT and SNEGSKA (reference sequence). Trimming pared 5 bases from V and 6 bases from J, leaving 20 bases between. CDR3 nucleotide sequence: TGCAGTGCTCTCCCGGTTGGGGATCCAGCCGAGCAGTACTTC. The encoded protein is CSALPVGDPAEQYF.